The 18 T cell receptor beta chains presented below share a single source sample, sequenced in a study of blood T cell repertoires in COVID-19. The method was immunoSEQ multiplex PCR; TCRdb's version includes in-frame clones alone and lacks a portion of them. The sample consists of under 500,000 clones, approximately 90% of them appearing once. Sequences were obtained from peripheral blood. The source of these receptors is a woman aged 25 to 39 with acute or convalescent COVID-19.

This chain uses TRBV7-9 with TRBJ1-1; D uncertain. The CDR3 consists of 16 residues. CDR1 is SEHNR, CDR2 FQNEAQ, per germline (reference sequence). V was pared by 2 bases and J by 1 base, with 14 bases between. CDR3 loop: CASSLNRGRGNTEAFF. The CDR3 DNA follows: TGTGCCAGCAGCTTAAATCGGGGTCGGGGGAACACTGAAGCTTTCTTT. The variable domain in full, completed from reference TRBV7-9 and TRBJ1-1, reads DTGVSQNPRHKITKRGQNVTFRCDPISEHNRLYWYRQTLGQGPEFLTYFQNEAQLEKSRLLSDRFSAERPKGSFSTLEIQRTEQGDSAMYLCASSLNRGRGNTEAFFGQGTRLTVV.

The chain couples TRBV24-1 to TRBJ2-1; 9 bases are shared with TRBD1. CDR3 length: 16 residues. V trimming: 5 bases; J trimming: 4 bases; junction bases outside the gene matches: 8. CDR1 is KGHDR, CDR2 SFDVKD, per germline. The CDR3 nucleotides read TGTGCCACCAGTGGCGTCCGGGACAGGGATTACAATGAGCAGTTCTTC. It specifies CATSGVRDRDYNEQFF.

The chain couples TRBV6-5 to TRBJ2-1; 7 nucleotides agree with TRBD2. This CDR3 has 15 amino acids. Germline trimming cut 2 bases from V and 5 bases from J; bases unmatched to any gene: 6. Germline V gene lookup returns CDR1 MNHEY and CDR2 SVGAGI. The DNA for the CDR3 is TGTGCCAGCAGTTACGGCGGGGGATTGGACAATGAGCAGTTCTTC. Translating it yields CASSYGGGLDNEQFF.

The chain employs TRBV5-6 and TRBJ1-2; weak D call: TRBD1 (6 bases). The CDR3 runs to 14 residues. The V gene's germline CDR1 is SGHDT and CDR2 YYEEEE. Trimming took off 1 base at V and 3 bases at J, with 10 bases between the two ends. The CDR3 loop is CASSLLTGYYGYTF. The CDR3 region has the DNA TGTGCCAGCAGCTTGTTGACAGGATACTATGGCTACACCTTC.

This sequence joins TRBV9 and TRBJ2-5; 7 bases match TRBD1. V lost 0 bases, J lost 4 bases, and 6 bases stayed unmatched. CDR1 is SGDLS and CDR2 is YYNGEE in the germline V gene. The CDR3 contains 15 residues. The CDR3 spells CASSVGRQGVETQYF. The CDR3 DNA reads TGTGCCAGCAGCGTAGGGAGACAGGGTGTAGAGACCCAGTACTTC.

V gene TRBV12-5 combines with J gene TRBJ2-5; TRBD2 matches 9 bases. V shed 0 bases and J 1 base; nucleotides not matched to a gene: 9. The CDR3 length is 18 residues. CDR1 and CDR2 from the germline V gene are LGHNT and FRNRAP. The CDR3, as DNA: TGTGCTAGTGGTTTGGTAGTAGGGCTAGCGGGGACCCAAGAGACCCAGTACTTC. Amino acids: CASGLVVGLAGTQETQYF.

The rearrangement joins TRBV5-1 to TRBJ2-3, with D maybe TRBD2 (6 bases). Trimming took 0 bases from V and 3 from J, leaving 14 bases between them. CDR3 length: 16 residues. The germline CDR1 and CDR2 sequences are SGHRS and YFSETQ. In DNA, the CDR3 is TGCGCCAGCAGCTTGGGGGTCACTAGCCCGACAGATACGCAGTATTTT. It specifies CASSLGVTSPTDTQYF.

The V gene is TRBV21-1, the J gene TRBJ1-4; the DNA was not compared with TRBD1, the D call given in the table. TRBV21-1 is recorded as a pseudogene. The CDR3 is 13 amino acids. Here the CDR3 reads CASSKRQGKKLFF. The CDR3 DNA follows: TGTGCCAGCAGCAAAAGACAGGGTAAAAAACTGTTTTTT.

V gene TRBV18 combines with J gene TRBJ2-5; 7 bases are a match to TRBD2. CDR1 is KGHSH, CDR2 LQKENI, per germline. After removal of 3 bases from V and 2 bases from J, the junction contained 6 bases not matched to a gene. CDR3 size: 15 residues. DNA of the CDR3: TGTGCCAGCTCACCCGGGGGGACTACACAAGAGACCCAGTACTTC. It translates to CASSPGGTTQETQYF.

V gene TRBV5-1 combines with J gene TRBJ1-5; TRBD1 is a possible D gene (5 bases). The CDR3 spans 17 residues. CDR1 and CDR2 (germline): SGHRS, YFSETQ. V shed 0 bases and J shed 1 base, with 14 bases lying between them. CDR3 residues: CASSLGAWAGSNQPQHF. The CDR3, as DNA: TGCGCCAGCAGCTTGGGAGCGTGGGCAGGGAGCAATCAGCCCCAGCATTTT.

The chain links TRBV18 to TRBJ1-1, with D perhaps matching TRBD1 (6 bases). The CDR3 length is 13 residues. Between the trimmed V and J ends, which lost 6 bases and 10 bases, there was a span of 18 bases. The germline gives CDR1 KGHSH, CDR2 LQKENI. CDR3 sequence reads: CASSPNVGAGAFF. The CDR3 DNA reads TGTGCCAGCTCGCCCAATGTGGGGGCTGGAGCTTTCTTT. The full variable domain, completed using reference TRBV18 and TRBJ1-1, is NAGVMQNPRHLVRRRGQEARLRCSPMKGHSHVYWYRQLPEEGLKFMVYLQKENIIDESGMPKERFSAEFPKEGPSILRIQQVVRGDSAAYFCASSPNVGAGAFFGQGTRLTVV.

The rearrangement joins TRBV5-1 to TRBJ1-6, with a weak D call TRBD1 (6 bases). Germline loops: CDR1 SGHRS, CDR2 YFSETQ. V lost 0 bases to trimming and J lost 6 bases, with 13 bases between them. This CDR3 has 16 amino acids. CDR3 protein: CASSLGGRAGNSPLHF. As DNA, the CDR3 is TGCGCCAGCAGCTTGGGGGGGCGCGCTGGTAATTCACCCCTCCACTTT.

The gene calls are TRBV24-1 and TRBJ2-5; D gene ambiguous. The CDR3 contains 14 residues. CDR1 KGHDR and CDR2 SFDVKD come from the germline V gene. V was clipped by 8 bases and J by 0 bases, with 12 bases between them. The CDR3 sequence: CATTPVGYQETQYF. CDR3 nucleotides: TGTGCCACCACTCCAGTGGGCTACCAAGAGACCCAGTACTTC.

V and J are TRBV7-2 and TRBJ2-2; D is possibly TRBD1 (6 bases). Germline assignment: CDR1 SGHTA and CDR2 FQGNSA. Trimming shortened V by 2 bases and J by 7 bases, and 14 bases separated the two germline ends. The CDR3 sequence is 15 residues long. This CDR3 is CASSLRQQGSGELFF. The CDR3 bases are TGTGCCAGCAGCTTACGCCAACAGGGAAGCGGGGAGCTGTTTTTT.

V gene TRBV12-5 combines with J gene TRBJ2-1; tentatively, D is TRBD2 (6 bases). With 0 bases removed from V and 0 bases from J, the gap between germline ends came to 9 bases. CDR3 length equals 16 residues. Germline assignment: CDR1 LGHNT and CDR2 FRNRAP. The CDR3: CASGLVLGSSYNEQFF. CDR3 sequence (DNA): TGTGCTAGTGGTTTGGTACTCGGGAGCTCCTACAATGAGCAGTTCTTC.

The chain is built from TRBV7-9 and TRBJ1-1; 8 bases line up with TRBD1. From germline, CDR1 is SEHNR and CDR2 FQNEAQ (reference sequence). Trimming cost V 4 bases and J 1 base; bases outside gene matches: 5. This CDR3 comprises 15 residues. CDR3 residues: CASSSVGQGNTEAFF. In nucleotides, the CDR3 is TGTGCCAGCAGCTCCGTCGGACAGGGGAACACTGAAGCTTTCTTT. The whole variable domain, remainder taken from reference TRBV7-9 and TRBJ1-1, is DTGVSQNPRHKITKRGQNVTFRCDPISEHNRLYWYRQTLGQGPEFLTYFQNEAQLEKSRLLSDRFSAERPKGSFSTLEIQRTEQGDSAMYLCASSSVGQGNTEAFFGQGTRLTVV.

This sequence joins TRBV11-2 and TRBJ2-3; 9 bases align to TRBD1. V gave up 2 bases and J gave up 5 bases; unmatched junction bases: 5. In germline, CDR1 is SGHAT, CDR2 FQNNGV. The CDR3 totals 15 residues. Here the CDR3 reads CASSLFDRGGDTQYF. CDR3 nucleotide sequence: TGTGCCAGCAGCTTATTCGACAGGGGGGGAGATACGCAGTATTTT. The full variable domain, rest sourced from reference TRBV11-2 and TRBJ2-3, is EAGVAQSPRYKIIEKRQSVAFWCNPISGHATLYWYQQILGQGPKLLIQFQNNGVVDDSQLPKDRFSAERLKGVDSTLKIQPAKLEDSAVYLCASSLFDRGGDTQYFGPGTRLTVL.

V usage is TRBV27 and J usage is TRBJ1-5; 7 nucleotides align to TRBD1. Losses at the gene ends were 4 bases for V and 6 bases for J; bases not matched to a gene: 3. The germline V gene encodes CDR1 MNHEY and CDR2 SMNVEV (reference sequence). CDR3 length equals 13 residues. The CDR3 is CASSYGDSQPQHF. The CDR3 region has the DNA TGTGCCAGCAGTTATGGGGACAGTCAGCCCCAGCATTTT.